These T cell receptor beta chains were read from a single sample in a study of T-cell memory formation after mild COVID-19. MiXCR, run by TCRdb on the 5' RACE reads, gives a single entry per CDR3 protein. The sample holds hundreds of thousands of distinct CDR3 sequences; 15% to 20% are singletons and the top ten take around an eighth. The specimen was PBMCs or a T cell subset sorted from them (not recorded which). The receptors here all came from an adult woman who had mild COVID-19 (a few samples of this study predate the infection). Cell type and time point are not known. CDR3s include the opening cysteine and the closing phenylalanine or tryptophan. The D gene is left open where the match is weak. Not all rows give a size; the values are once, few, many and, for expanded clones, a class.

V: TRBV7-9
D: TRBD2
J: TRBJ2-1
size: few
DNA: TGTGCCAGCAGCTTTACGGGAGGCGGGTTGAATGAGCAGTTCTTC
CDR3: CASSFTGGGLNEQFF

V: TRBV7-3
D: TRBD1
J: TRBJ2-2
size: once
DNA: TGTGCCAGCAGACGGGACAGGGTGTCCGTCGGGGAGCTGTTTTTT
CDR3: CASRRDRVSVGELFF

V: TRBV7-8
D: TRBD2
J: TRBJ2-1
size: few
DNA: TGTGCCAGCAGCTTACCGGGACTAGCGGGCGACAATGAGCAGTTCTTC
CDR3: CASSLPGLAGDNEQFF

V: TRBV4-3
D: NA
J: TRBJ2-7
size: few
DNA: TGCGCCAGCAGCCAAGATTTTCGGCTTGCCCACGAGCAGTACTTC
CDR3: CASSQDFRLAHEQYF

V: TRBV3-1
D: TRBD2
J: TRBJ2-1
size: few
DNA: TGTGCCAGCAGCCATGGAGGGCCTAGCGGGGGGGCCGAGCAGTTCTTC
CDR3: CASSHGGPSGGAEQFF

V: TRBV5-1
D: TRBD1
J: TRBJ2-6
size: many
DNA: TGCGCCAGCAGCTACGGGACAGGTAGCTCTGGGGCCAACGTCCTGACTTTC
CDR3: CASSYGTGSSGANVLTF

V: TRBV2
D: NA
J: TRBJ2-1
size: NA
DNA: TGTGCCAGCAGTGAAGCGCTGGGGGGACTTGCGAATGAGCAGTTCTTC
CDR3: CASSEALGGLANEQFF

V: TRBV12-3/TRBV12-4
D: NA
J: TRBJ2-7
size: NA
DNA: TGTGCCAGCAGTCCGGCCGGCGGAACACAGGTCCCCGTTTCCTACGAGCAGTACTTC
CDR3: CASSPAGGTQVPVSYEQYF

V: TRBV2
D: NA
J: TRBJ1-1
size: NA
DNA: TGTGCCACCCTGAGGGGGAACACTGAAGCTTTCTTT
CDR3: CATLRGNTEAFF

V: TRBV12-3/TRBV12-4
D: NA
J: TRBJ2-2
size: few
DNA: TGTGCCAGCAGTTTTGGGCGGAGGGGAACCACCGGGGAGCTGTTTTTT
CDR3: CASSFGRRGTTGELFF

V: TRBV11-1
D: NA
J: TRBJ1-2
size: few
DNA: TGTGCCAGCAGCTCCACGCGAGACAAGGACCTGAAAGCTAACTATGGCTACACCTTC
CDR3: CASSSTRDKDLKANYGYTF

V: TRBV24-1
D: NA
J: TRBJ2-2
size: few
DNA: TGTGCCACCAGTGATCGTCGACAGTTTTGGAACACCGGGGAGCTGTTTTTT
CDR3: CATSDRRQFWNTGELFF

V: TRBV29-1
D: NA
J: TRBJ1-2
size: many
DNA: TGCAGCGTTGACAGGGCCTATGGCTACACCTTC
CDR3: CSVDRAYGYTF

V: TRBV12-5
D: NA
J: TRBJ2-7
size: NA
DNA: TGTGCTAGTGGCATTGGACAAACCTACGAGCAGTACTTC
CDR3: CASGIGQTYEQYF

V: TRBV9
D: NA
J: TRBJ1-2
size: NA
DNA: TGTGCCAGCAGCGTAGGATCAGGAGCTCATGGCTACACCTTC
CDR3: CASSVGSGAHGYTF

V: TRBV7-9
D: NA
J: TRBJ2-5
size: once
DNA: TGTGCCAGCAGCTTATATAGTTCCGGAGAGACCCAGTACTTC
CDR3: CASSLYSSGETQYF

V: TRBV18
D: TRBD1
J: TRBJ1-4
size: NA
DNA: TGTGCCAGCTCCCCCGGGACAGGTATCGAAAAACTGTTTTTT
CDR3: CASSPGTGIEKLFF

V: TRBV5-8
D: NA
J: TRBJ2-6
size: NA
DNA: TGTGCCAGCAGCTTAGAGACAGGCTCTGGGGCCAACGTCCTGACTTTC
CDR3: CASSLETGSGANVLTF

V: TRBV5-1
D: TRBD1
J: TRBJ2-5
size: few
DNA: TGCGCCAGCAGCAAATACGGACAGGGAGTGGAAGAGACCCAGTACTTC
CDR3: CASSKYGQGVEETQYF

V: TRBV24-1
D: NA
J: TRBJ2-3
size: few
DNA: TGTGCCACCAGTGATCCTACTAATACGGGGACAGATACGCAGTATTTT
CDR3: CATSDPTNTGTDTQYF

V: TRBV7-9
D: TRBD2
J: TRBJ2-2
size: NA
DNA: TGTGCCAGCAGCCGCACTAGCGGGAGTAACACCGGGGAGCTGTTTTTT
CDR3: CASSRTSGSNTGELFF

V: TRBV3-1
D: NA
J: TRBJ1-1
size: NA
DNA: TGTGCCAGCAGCGAAAATGCAGGGGTTGGCACTGAAGCTTTCTTT
CDR3: CASSENAGVGTEAFF

V: TRBV5-1
D: NA
J: TRBJ2-2
size: few
DNA: TGCGCCAGCAGCCGAACCTCCGGTAGTAACTCGAACACCGGGGAGCTGTTTTTT
CDR3: CASSRTSGSNSNTGELFF

V: TRBV29-1
D: NA
J: TRBJ2-3
size: NA
DNA: TGCAGCGCCGTGCGGCAGGAGAGCACAGATACGCAGTATTTT
CDR3: CSAVRQESTDTQYF

V: TRBV6-2/TRBV6-3
D: NA
J: TRBJ2-7
size: many
DNA: TGTGCCAGCAGTGCCGGGCATACCTACGAGCAGTACTTC
CDR3: CASSAGHTYEQYF

V: TRBV3-1
D: NA
J: TRBJ2-7
size: NA
DNA: TGTGCCAGCAGCCAAACTAGCTACGAGCAGTACTTC
CDR3: CASSQTSYEQYF

V: TRBV6-5
D: TRBD1
J: TRBJ1-2
size: NA
DNA: TGTGCCAGCACCACAGGGGGGATAGGCTATGGCTACACCTTC
CDR3: CASTTGGIGYGYTF

V: TRBV7-8
D: NA
J: TRBJ2-1
size: few
DNA: TGTGCCAGCAGCTTCGGCGCAGGGAGCTCCTACAATGAGCAGTTCTTC
CDR3: CASSFGAGSSYNEQFF

V: TRBV7-2
D: NA
J: TRBJ2-3
size: NA
DNA: TGTGCCGAAGGGGGGGGCAGAGGAGATACGCAGTATTTT
CDR3: CAEGGGRGDTQYF

V: TRBV2
D: TRBD2
J: TRBJ2-5
size: NA
DNA: TGTGCCAGCAGTGAGGTCGGGAGGGGTCTATGGGAGACCCAGTACTTC
CDR3: CASSEVGRGLWETQYF

V: TRBV19
D: TRBD2
J: TRBJ2-1
size: NA
DNA: TGTGCCAGTAGTGGCGGGAGAAGTGGCGCCGGTGAGCAGTTCTTC
CDR3: CASSGGRSGAGEQFF

V: TRBV12-3/TRBV12-4
D: NA
J: TRBJ1-2
size: few
DNA: TGTGCCAGCAGTTTAGCGCTAAGGGGGGTTGGCTACACCTTC
CDR3: CASSLALRGVGYTF

V: TRBV7-2
D: NA
J: TRBJ2-7
size: NA
DNA: TGTGCCAGCAGCTTAACCACGACTCACGAGCAGTACTTC
CDR3: CASSLTTTHEQYF

V: TRBV6-2/TRBV6-3
D: NA
J: TRBJ1-1
size: few
DNA: TGTGCCAGCAGACCCCTACGGGGCGGCCTAATCAACACTGAAGCTTTCTTT
CDR3: CASRPLRGGLINTEAFF

V: TRBV2
D: TRBD2
J: TRBJ2-1
size: many
DNA: TGTGCCAGCAGTGAAGCGGTCTACGGGAGGAAGAAAAATGAGCAGTTCTTC
CDR3: CASSEAVYGRKKNEQFF

V: TRBV7-2
D: NA
J: TRBJ1-1
size: NA
DNA: TGTGCCAGCAGCCAATTTGGGTTTAGCACTGAAGCTTTCTTT
CDR3: CASSQFGFSTEAFF

V: TRBV6-1
D: TRBD1
J: TRBJ1-4
size: NA
DNA: TGTGCCAGCGGGCAGGGGGCTGAAAAACTGTTTTTT
CDR3: CASGQGAEKLFF

V: TRBV5-1
D: TRBD2
J: TRBJ2-5
size: NA
DNA: TGCGCCAGCAGCAGCGGACTAGCGGGATTCCAAGAGACCCAGTACTTC
CDR3: CASSSGLAGFQETQYF

V: TRBV21-1
D: NA
J: TRBJ2-5
size: many
DNA: TGTGCCAGCAGCGTCCCCCAGCAGGGGGCGGAACAAGAGACCCAGTACTTC
CDR3: CASSVPQQGAEQETQYF

V: TRBV11-3
D: TRBD1
J: TRBJ2-1
size: once
DNA: TGTGCCAGCGGAACAGGGGATGAGCAGTTCTTC
CDR3: CASGTGDEQFF

V: TRBV5-5
D: NA
J: TRBJ2-7
size: few
DNA: TGTGCCAGCAGCACCCTCTGGGGCAGGGGAAGTGAGCAGTACTTC
CDR3: CASSTLWGRGSEQYF

V: TRBV12-3/TRBV12-4
D: NA
J: TRBJ1-1
size: NA
DNA: TGTGCCAGCAAGACGGGTTACACTGAAGCTTTCTTT
CDR3: CASKTGYTEAFF

V: TRBV15
D: NA
J: TRBJ2-7
size: few
DNA: TGTGCCACCAGCATGTCTCGCGGCGGGCAGGAGTACGAGCAGTACTTC
CDR3: CATSMSRGGQEYEQYF

V: TRBV4-2
D: NA
J: TRBJ2-7
size: few
DNA: TGTGCCAGCAGCCAAGCGGGTTCCCACTCCTACGAGCAGTACTTC
CDR3: CASSQAGSHSYEQYF

V: TRBV25-1
D: NA
J: TRBJ2-1
size: few
DNA: TGTGCCAGCAGTCAAAAGGTATATGAGCAGTTCTTC
CDR3: CASSQKVYEQFF

V: TRBV30
D: NA
J: TRBJ2-1
size: NA
DNA: TGTGCCTGGAGTGTCAAACTCGTATATTTCAATGAGCAGTTCTTC
CDR3: CAWSVKLVYFNEQFF

V: TRBV29-1
D: TRBD2
J: TRBJ2-1
size: many
DNA: TGCAGCGCCTCTGGCCTAGCGGGGCCCTACAATGAGCAGTTCTTC
CDR3: CSASGLAGPYNEQFF

V: TRBV7-6
D: NA
J: TRBJ1-1
size: few
DNA: TGTGCCAGCAGCTTTGGTCGAATGACTGAAGCTTTCTTT
CDR3: CASSFGRMTEAFF

V: TRBV5-8
D: NA
J: TRBJ1-2
size: NA
DNA: TGTGCCAGCAGCTACGGCCGCGGCTACACCTTC
CDR3: CASSYGRGYTF